What follows describes a single T cell receptor beta chain. The clone's antigen remains unknown. Within one base of it there is no much larger clone, and no base qualities were kept. CD8 naive samples were CD45RO-negative cells positively selected for CCR7, giving a CD45RA+CCR7+ population that excluded TemRA cells. The donors were healthy, HIV-negative adults with no recently reported acute infections or vaccinations. Only Caucasian adults living in Nashville, Tennessee, USA were represented among the donors. Blood was obtained by leukapheresis, after which PBMCs were separated by Ficoll-Histopaque density gradient centrifugation and cryopreserved in liquid nitrogen vapor phase. Analytical flow cytometry was used to check the purity and quantity of each magnetically sorted T cell population. From each sorted fraction, genomic DNA was isolated and quantified by UV absorbance on a Nanodrop 2000c. This record belongs to a study of shared clonotypes between healthy human individuals (dated by TCRdb to the early 2020s). For context, the study as a whole: A few men and a couple of women, aged 18 to 49 years, made up the cohort. For each donor, CD4 naive and CD4 memory were each run on three plates, CD8 naive on two plates, and CD8 memory on one plate. To estimate repertoire size and how much clonotype sharing occurs between individuals, the study deeply sequenced the blood TCR repertoires of five or six healthy adults. Different laboratories and diverse techniques were used to prepare libraries and sequence TCR repertoires, to increase sequencing depth and limit assay-specific biases. Each donor's leukapheresis produced roughly between roughly 0.85 and 10 billion PBMCs. Overall study results and their limits: Approximately 5% of naive CD4, 3% to 3.5% of naive CD8, about 2.5% of memory CD4, and around 0.42% of memory CD8 clonotypes were shared across a few donors. Estimated clonotype richness was generally larger for naive than for memory subsets. Compared with non-shared clonotypes, the clonotypes found in all four sorted-subset donors had higher generation probabilities. Sampling was limited to blood, and TCR repertoires in tissue likely differ from TCR repertoires in blood. Rarefaction of sorted-subset datasets indicated incomplete sequencing despite the large sequencing depth. Based on pairwise subsampling, the degree of clonotype sharing among donors was expected to be affected by sequencing depth. Because the study included only a small number of donors, the genetic and exposure-history diversity represented was limited.

TCR CDR3 regions were amplified from genomic DNA by multiplex PCR using the deep immunoSEQ assay. Extracted genomic DNA from each cell subset was spread evenly across all wells of several immunoSEQ 96-well plates, with each plate serving as a replicate. For sorted subsets, each replicate PCR was loaded with roughly 200 ng genomic DNA, equivalent to 25,000 to 30,000 T cell genomes. The purified libraries were quantified using a Qubit 3.0 fluorometer, sized with a Bioanalyzer 2100, and then quantified again using the KAPA Library Quantification kit. Every immunoSEQ 96-well plate was sequenced on a separate single-read 150-cycle Illumina NextSeq 550 flow cell. The original methods were these. The immunoSEQ output contained only junctional sequences without quality scores, so filtering could not match that applied to full-length reads. Sequences were annotated with PyIR, a Python wrapper for IgBLAST v1.9, and V/J genes and CDR3 were assigned using IMGT germline references. Reads were removed for weak V/J assignments (E-value above 1e-6), missing CDR3, stop codons, out-of-frame junctions, or ambiguous translated residues. A V3J clonotype was defined by an identical inferred V gene, J gene, and CDR3 amino acid sequence. To compute the percentage overlap between repertoires, the number of shared unique clonotypes was divided by the size of the smaller repertoire. Richness of each repertoire was evaluated using RTK rarefaction, the Chao1 estimator, and Recon v2.1 estimates of unobserved clonotypes. For all TCRbeta clonotypes obtained by the gDNA method from a handful of donors, generation probabilities were computed with OLGA. Imported from immuneACCESS, the table was reduced by TCRdb to in-frame sequences with V and J called. These copies leave out some clones; in studies compared against another copy, an unresolved V gene accounts for under half, and the cause of the remainder is not known. That table supplies the V and J calls and clone size; D and trimming were determined from the DNA. Across this sample there are around 2,000,000 clones, with roughly 94% seen only once. Together, the top ten hold 1.2% of the sample.

The germline V gene provides CDR1 SGDLS and CDR2 YYNGEE. V is trimmed back by 3 bases and J by 8 bases, and the junction contains 12 bases that no gene match accounts for. Including the terminal cysteine and phenylalanine, the CDR3 comprises 15 residues. Only CDR3 DNA is held: 45 bases, read in frame from base 1. The TCR sequence derives from a man between 18 and 29 years old in good health. The sequenced sample was naive CD8+ T cells sorted from blood. This specimen's cell subset or site label, per the study, means: CD45RA+CCR7+. The rearrangement joined TRBV9 to TRBJ1-2; 8 central nucleotides agree with TRBD1. The DNA reads TGTGCCAGCAGCGCCCCCCGACAGGGGTTAGGCGGCTACACCTTC. Its translation is CASSAPRQGLGGYTF.